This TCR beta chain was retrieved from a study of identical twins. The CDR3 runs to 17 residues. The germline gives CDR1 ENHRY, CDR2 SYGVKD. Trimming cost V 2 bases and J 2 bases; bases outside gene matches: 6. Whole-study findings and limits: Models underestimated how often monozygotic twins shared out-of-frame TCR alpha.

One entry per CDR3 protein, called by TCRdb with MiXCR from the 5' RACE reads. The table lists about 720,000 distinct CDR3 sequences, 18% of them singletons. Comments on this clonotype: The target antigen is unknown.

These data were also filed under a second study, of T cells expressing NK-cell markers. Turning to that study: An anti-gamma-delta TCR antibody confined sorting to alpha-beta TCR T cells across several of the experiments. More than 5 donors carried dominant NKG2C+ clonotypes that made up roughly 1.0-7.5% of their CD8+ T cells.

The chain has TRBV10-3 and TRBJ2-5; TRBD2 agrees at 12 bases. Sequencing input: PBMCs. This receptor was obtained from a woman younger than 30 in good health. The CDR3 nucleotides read TGTGCCATCAGTGAGCGAGGACTAGCGGGGATACAAGAGACCCAGTACTTC. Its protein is CAISERGLAGIQETQYF.